The 24 T cell receptor beta chains given below trace back to one sample, sequenced in a study of T-cell reconstitution after alpha-beta-depleted transplantation in children. Preparation of the TCRbeta library was carried out with unique molecular identifiers. Each CDR3 protein gets one entry after TCRdb re-called the PCR reads with MiXCR. The sample contains around 680,000 distinct CDR3 sequences, around 17% of which appear only once. The sequencing used PBMCs from the stem cell graft donor, collected from the stem cell graft. Receptors originate from a human donor who donated a stem cell graft to a child with acute myeloid leukemia.

The CDR3 DNA sequence: TGCAGCGCTACGACGATGACAGGGTCACAAGAGACCCAGTACTTC. Translation gives CSATTMTGSQETQYF. The V call is TRBV29-1, the J call TRBJ2-5, with TRBD1 matching over 7 bases. Germline assignment: CDR1 SQVTM and CDR2 ANQGSEA. The CDR3 has 15 amino acids. The V gene end was trimmed by 7 bases and the J gene end by 2 bases; junction bases not matched to a gene: 13.

The sample holds a few counts of this clonotype. The chain uses TRBV27 and TRBJ2-1; 7 bases agree with TRBD2. Germline values: CDR1 MNHEY, CDR2 SMNVEV (reference sequence). J lost 4 bases, V lost 5 bases, and 2 bases had no gene match. There are 13 residues in the CDR3. CDR3 DNA sequence: TGTGCCAGCAGTCTAGCGGAGTACAATGAGCAGTTCTTC. It yields the protein CASSLAEYNEQFF.

Note on this clonotype: The junction departs from germline at one end; a sequencing error may be responsible. This rearrangement joins TRBV18 to TRBJ1-3, with unresolved D. The CDR3 runs to 13 residues. CDR1 and CDR2 from the germline V gene are KGHSH and LQKENI. For the CDR3, the DNA is TGTGCCAGCTCACCAGACTCATCGACGGACGGGGATTTT. This codes for CASSPDSSTDGDF.

In this sample, this clonotype turned up a few times. V gene TRBV29-1 combines with J gene TRBJ2-5; the D is unclear. Trimming left V 6 bases short and J 0 bases short, with 8 bases between. This CDR3 contains 12 residues. The V gene's germline CDR1 is SQVTM and CDR2 ANQGSEA. CDR3 loop: CSVVDNQETQYF. The CDR3 DNA reads as TGCAGCGTAGTTGACAACCAAGAGACCCAGTACTTC.

Ten or more counts support this clonotype. This rearrangement joins TRBV29-1 to TRBJ1-1, with D uncertain. The ends were cut back, 4 bases at V and 0 bases at J, with 9 bases in the middle. The CDR3 sequence is 13 residues long. Germline V gene lookup returns CDR1 SQVTM and CDR2 ANQGSEA. CDR3 coding DNA: TGCAGCGTTGCGCTGACCATGAACACTGAAGCTTTCTTT. Translated, it gives CSVALTMNTEAFF. Full variable domain (outside the CDR3, taken from reference TRBV29-1 and TRBJ1-1): SAVISQKPSRDICQRGTSLTIQCQVDSQVTMMFWYRQQPGQSLTLIATANQGSEATYESGFVIDKFPISRPNLTFSTLTVSNMSPEDSSIYLCSVALTMNTEAFFGQGTRLTVV.

This clonotype was seen repeatedly, ten times or more. The chain carries TRBV20-1 and TRBJ1-4; D is ambiguous. The CDR3 has 13 residues. CDR1 and CDR2 (germline): DFQATT, SNEGSKA (reference sequence). Trimming took off 5 bases at V and 4 bases at J, with 11 bases between the two ends. DNA of the CDR3: TGCAGTGCTCCTGGGGAGGTTAATGAAAAACTGTTTTTT. It translates to CSAPGEVNEKLFF.

The chain uses TRBV10-3 and TRBJ2-1, with 8 positions matching TRBD1. V lost 4 bases to trimming and J lost 8 bases; unmatched junction nucleotides: 13. Per the germline V gene, CDR1 is ENHRY and CDR2 is SYGVKD. This CDR3 contains 16 residues. CDR3 loop: CAISGDRRGGSDEQFF. The CDR3 coding sequence is TGTGCCATCAGTGGGGACAGGCGAGGAGGTAGTGATGAGCAGTTCTTC.

The rearrangement uses TRBV4-2 and TRBJ2-7; D uncertain. V dropped 5 bases and J dropped 3 bases, with 14 bases sitting between them. CDR1 and CDR2 (germline): LGHNA, YNFKEQ. This CDR3 spans 14 amino acids. This CDR3 is CASSSGFICYEQYV. The CDR3 bases are TGTGCCAGCAGCTCCGGGTTCATCTGCTACGAGCAGTACGTC.

This clonotype turned up a few times. The chain carries TRBV5-6 and TRBJ2-5, with TRBD1 identical over 7 bases. The CDR3 extends over 16 amino acids. The germline V gene encodes CDR1 SGHDT and CDR2 YYEEEE. V trimming: 0 bases; J trimming: 0 bases; junction bases outside the gene matches: 5. The CDR3 DNA follows: TGTGCCAGCAGCTTGGGGACAGGCACGTACCAAGAGACCCAGTACTTC. Protein product: CASSLGTGTYQETQYF.

The V call is TRBV29-1, the J call TRBJ2-2; possibly TRBD2 for D (5 bases). V was pared by 7 bases and J by 5 bases, with 17 bases between. Germline lookup yields CDR1 SQVTM and CDR2 ANQGSEA. This CDR3 is 14 amino acids long. CDR3 sequence (DNA): TGCAGCGCAGAGAGGGATTTCGATACCGGGGAGCTGTTTTTT. Amino acids: CSAERDFDTGELFF.

The chain is built from TRBV18 and TRBJ2-1; D not certain. From germline, CDR1 is KGHSH and CDR2 LQKENI. With 6 bases removed from V and 12 bases from J, the gap between germline ends came to 18 bases. This CDR3 has 13 amino acids. In nucleotides, the CDR3 is TGTGCCAGCTCCCCCCGCGCCTGGGGTGGGCAGTTCTTC. The encoded protein is CASSPRAWGGQFF.

This clonotype was recorded a few times. The chain uses TRBV19 and TRBJ2-2, with D maybe TRBD2 (6 bases). V lost 3 bases and J lost 7, with 15 bases in between. Per germline, CDR1 LNHDA and CDR2 SQIVND (reference sequence). The CDR3 sequence is 15 residues long. The CDR3 DNA reads as TGTGCCAGTAGTATCCTTGTCGGGGGAGGCGGGGAGCTGTTTTTT. Protein: CASSILVGGGGELFF.

The rearrangement joins TRBV5-6 to TRBJ1-5; no firm D call. Germline CDR1 is SGHDT and CDR2 is YYEEEE. This CDR3 region has 14 residues. Deletions cut 0 bases from V and 7 bases from J, with 11 bases between. The CDR3 sequence: CASSLAVAGQPQHF. The DNA of the CDR3 is TGTGCCAGCAGCTTGGCGGTGGCGGGGCAGCCCCAGCATTTT.

V usage is TRBV30 and J usage is TRBJ1-2; D remains ambiguous. The CDR3 extends over 13 amino acids. CDR1 and CDR2 from the germline V gene are GTSNPN and SVGIG (reference sequence). Trimming stripped 3 bases from V and 0 bases from J, with 8 bases between. The CDR3 is CAWRGRPNYGYTF. For the CDR3, the DNA is TGTGCCTGGAGAGGCCGACCTAACTATGGCTACACCTTC.

This clonotype was recorded many times. This chain joins TRBV7-3 and TRBJ2-6; D unclear. The V end lost 2 bases, the J end lost 0 bases, and 5 bases lay between the germline ends. The CDR3 runs 15 residues. CDR1 and CDR2 (germline): SGHTA, FQGTGA. The CDR3 DNA sequence: TGTGCCAGCAGCTTACGGAACTCTGGGGCCAACGTCCTGACTTTC. It codes for CASSLRNSGANVLTF.

This clonotype was observed many times. The chain links TRBV12-3 or TRBV12-4 to TRBJ2-4; 10 bases are shared with TRBD1. V shed 4 bases and J 1 base; nucleotides not matched to a gene: 1. The CDR3 runs 15 residues. CDR3 nucleotides: TGTGCCAGCAGTTCGGGACAGGGGGCCAAAAACATTCAGTACTTC. Encoded protein: CASSSGQGAKNIQYF.

The chain has TRBV18 and TRBJ2-1, with D possibly matching TRBD1 (6 bases). The CDR3 runs 15 residues. CDR1 is KGHSH and CDR2 is LQKENI in the germline V gene. With 0 bases removed from V and 4 bases from J, the gap between germline ends came to 10 bases. Here the CDR3 reads CASSPPQGGYNEQFF. The DNA of the CDR3 is TGTGCCAGCTCACCACCACAGGGTGGGTACAATGAGCAGTTCTTC.

This rearrangement joins TRBV30 to TRBJ1-5, with D unresolved. Trimming removed 4 bases from V and 3 bases from J, with 13 bases in between. The CDR3 contains 14 residues. Germline values: CDR1 GTSNPN, CDR2 SVGIG (reference sequence). The CDR3 nucleotides are TGTGCCTGGATCCCGAGGGCCCACAATCAGCCCCAGCATTTT. This translates into CAWIPRAHNQPQHF.

This clonotype was counted ten times or more. DNA of the CDR3: TGTGCCAGCAGTCCGACCGACAGGGCCACAGATACGCAGTATTTT. Protein product: CASSPTDRATDTQYF. The chain is built from TRBV6-4 and TRBJ2-3; 7 bases map to TRBD1. The germline CDR1 and CDR2 sequences are MRHNA and SNTAGT. The length of the CDR3 is 15 residues. The J segment lost 2 bases and the V segment lost 5 bases, leaving 7 bases of the junction unmatched.

This clonotype was recorded at least ten times. This chain links TRBV20-1 with TRBJ2-5, with 10 bases fitting TRBD1. The V and J ends lost 7 bases and 5 bases, in that order; junction bases with no gene match: 10. In germline, CDR1 is DFQATT, CDR2 SNEGSKA (reference sequence). The CDR3 loop spans 14 amino acids. The CDR3 DNA follows: TGCAGTGTCCAGGACAGGGGGGCGAAGGAGACCCAGTACTTC. It codes for CSVQDRGAKETQYF.

The gene calls are TRBV6-5 and TRBJ2-2; 7 bases agree with TRBD1. Germline assignment: CDR1 MNHEY and CDR2 SVGAGI. CDR3 length equals 15 residues. V lost 2 bases to trimming and J lost 7 bases; unmatched junction nucleotides: 7. CDR3 loop: CASSYTLTGVGELFF. The CDR3 coding sequence is TGTGCCAGCAGTTACACGCTTACAGGGGTCGGGGAGCTGTTTTTT.

The sample holds one count of this clonotype. A much more abundant neighbour one base away suggests this may be a read error. The chain links TRBV29-1 to TRBJ1-1; D remains unclear. V was clipped by 4 bases and J by 8 bases, with 8 bases between them. The CDR3 runs to 10 residues. Germline V gives CDR1 SQVTM, CDR2 ANQGSEA. CDR3 nucleotide sequence: TGCAGCGTTGTACAAGGCGAAGCTTTCTTT. It yields the protein CSVVQGEAFF.

This clonotype was seen ten or more times. This chain joins TRBV5-5 and TRBJ1-4; D ambiguous. Trimming took off 6 bases at V and 12 bases at J, with 15 bases between the two ends. In germline, CDR1 is SGHKS, CDR2 YYEKEE (reference sequence). The CDR3 runs 12 residues. In DNA, the CDR3 is TGTGCCAGCAACGCCCCTCCCGGGGAACTGTTTTTT. It encodes CASNAPPGELFF.

Many counts were recorded for this clonotype. This chain joins TRBV20-1 and TRBJ2-7, with 7 bases aligning to TRBD1. Unmatched junction bases numbered 2, after V lost 5 bases and J lost 4 bases. Per the germline V gene, CDR1 is DFQATT and CDR2 is SNEGSKA (reference sequence). The CDR3 is 11 amino acids. This CDR3 reads CSADREYEQYF. CDR3 nucleotides: TGCAGTGCTGACAGGGAGTACGAGCAGTACTTC.